One sample yielded the 14 T cell receptor beta chains listed below, sequenced in a study of immune evolution from preneoplasia to lung adenocarcinoma. The assay was immunoSEQ multiplex PCR, and TCRdb's table has in-frame clones only and misses some. Of more than 5,000 clones in the sample, about 81% were seen once. The sequenced material came from FFPE invasive lung adenocarcinoma tissue. Receptor source: a person in their fifties or sixties with lung adenocarcinoma.

The chain links TRBV4-1 to TRBJ2-3; D might be TRBD2 (6 bases). With 1 base removed from V and 0 bases from J, the gap between germline ends came to 8 bases. Germline V gene sequence: CDR1 MGHRA, CDR2 YSYEKL. The CDR3 length is 15 residues. CDR3 amino acids: CASSQAGVSTDTQYF. The CDR3 coding sequence is TGCGCCAGCAGCCAAGCGGGAGTTAGCACAGATACGCAGTATTTT.

This chain joins TRBV28 and TRBJ2-2, with TRBD2 matching 8 bases. In germline, CDR1 is MDHEN, CDR2 SYDVKM. The CDR3 contains 15 residues. V shed 7 bases and J 2 bases; nucleotides not matched to a gene: 6. The CDR3 coding sequence is TGTGCCAGCACCGCAGCGGGAGCTAACACCGGGGAGCTGTTTTTT. Protein sequence: CASTAAGANTGELFF.

The chain employs TRBV28 and TRBJ2-5, with D unresolved. Germline values: CDR1 MDHEN, CDR2 SYDVKM. The CDR3 is 14 amino acids. V was pared by 7 bases and J by 5 bases, with 17 bases between. The CDR3 coding sequence is TGTGCCAGCAAAGAAAACGACGTGTGGGAGACCCAGTACTTC. This encodes CASKENDVWETQYF.

This chain connects TRBV30 to TRBJ2-3; D call uncertain. The CDR3 extends over 17 amino acids. The V and J ends lost 0 bases and 2 bases respectively, with 18 bases between them. CDR1 GTSNPN and CDR2 SVGIG come from the germline V gene (reference sequence). CDR3 loop: CAWSVKTSYPLTDTQYF. CDR3 coding DNA: TGTGCCTGGAGTGTAAAAACGTCCTACCCTCTCACAGATACGCAGTATTTT.

V usage is TRBV27 and J usage is TRBJ1-1; TRBD1 matches at 10 bases. The junction had 7 bases not matched to a gene; V was cut back by 3 bases and J by 3 bases. The CDR3 extends over 16 amino acids. Germline V lookup: CDR1 MNHEY, CDR2 SMNVEV (reference sequence). CDR3 region: CASSFRRQGAYTEAFF. CDR3 DNA: TGTGCCAGCAGTTTTCGCCGACAGGGGGCATACACTGAAGCTTTCTTT.

The chain employs TRBV9 and TRBJ1-1, with 7 bases aligning to TRBD1. J lost 4 bases, V lost 3 bases, and 6 bases had no gene match. This CDR3 comprises 14 residues. Germline-derived CDR1 and CDR2 are SGDLS and YYNGEE. CDR3 in amino acids: CASSAGGVPTEAFF. The CDR3 DNA follows: TGTGCCAGCAGCGCAGGGGGGGTTCCCACTGAAGCTTTCTTT.

This clone was seen just once. The chain is built from TRBV6-6 and TRBJ1-2; 7 bases align to TRBD1. There are 12 residues in the CDR3. Germline V lookup: CDR1 MNHNY, CDR2 SVGAGI (reference sequence). J gave up 3 bases and V 7 bases, and 2 bases lay outside the gene matches. The CDR3 is CASKGADYGYTF. In DNA, the CDR3 is TGTGCCAGCAAGGGGGCTGACTATGGCTACACCTTC.

The chain carries TRBV20-1 and TRBJ1-3; D ambiguous. V gave up 5 bases and J gave up 4 bases, with 6 bases separating them. Germline V gives CDR1 DFQATT, CDR2 SNEGSKA (reference sequence). CDR3 length: 11 residues. In DNA, the CDR3 is TGCAGTGCTGGCCTGGGAAACACCATATATTTT. Protein product: CSAGLGNTIYF.

The chain links TRBV6-1 to TRBJ2-1; TRBD2 matches at 9 bases. CDR1 and CDR2 from the germline V gene are MNHNS and SASEGT. Trimming took 1 base from V and 7 from J; bases not matched to a gene: 5. CDR3 size: 15 residues. CDR3 amino acids: CASSEELAGANEQFF. The CDR3 nucleotides read TGTGCCAGCAGTGAAGAACTAGCGGGCGCAAATGAGCAGTTCTTC.

The chain uses TRBV19 and TRBJ1-5; D call uncertain. Germline CDR1 LNHDA, CDR2 SQIVND (reference sequence). V dropped 5 bases and J dropped 1 base, with 12 bases sitting between them. This CDR3 has 15 residues. The CDR3 bases are TGTGCCAGTAGTGTCGCGAGGTCGAGCAATCAGCCCCAGCATTTT. Translating gives CASSVARSSNQPQHF.

The J gene is TRBJ2-7, the V gene TRBV29-1; maybe TRBD1 (6 bases). Between the trimmed V and J ends, which lost 6 bases and 7 bases, there was a span of 13 bases. Germline CDR1 is SQVTM and CDR2 is ANQGSEA. The CDR3 is made up of 11 amino acids. CDR3 in DNA: TGCAGCGTCCTGATACAGGGTGAGCAGTACTTC. Translating gives CSVLIQGEQYF.

Only a few counts were recorded for this clone. The V call is TRBV9, the J call TRBJ2-1, with no clear D. V was cut by 3 bases and J by 6 bases, with 13 bases left in between. The germline CDR1 and CDR2 sequences are SGDLS and YYNGEE. The CDR3 has 14 residues. DNA for the CDR3: TGTGCCAGCAGCGCCAATGATCTTGGCAATGAGCAGTTCTTC. Residues: CASSANDLGNEQFF.

The rearrangement joins TRBV11-2 to TRBJ2-2; D remains ambiguous. CDR1 is SGHAT and CDR2 is FQNNGV in the germline V gene. V dropped 3 bases and J dropped 2 bases, with 4 bases sitting between them. This CDR3 is built from 13 residues. CDR3 amino acids: CASSFTNTGELFF. The CDR3 nucleotides read TGTGCCAGCAGCTTTACAAACACCGGGGAGCTGTTTTTT.

The chain combines TRBV2 with TRBJ1-2; TRBD1 might be the D (5 bases). The CDR3 has 14 residues. Per the germline V gene, CDR1 is SNHLY and CDR2 is FYNNEI. The V and J ends lost 6 bases and 3 bases respectively, with 14 bases between them. CDR3 in DNA: TGTGCCAGCAGAGGGGCCGGGTTATACTATGGCTACACCTTC. Its translation: CASRGAGLYYGYTF. Variable domain in full (rest from reference TRBV2 and TRBJ1-2): EPEVTQTPSHQVTQMGQEVILRCVPISNHLYFYWYRQILGQKVEFLVSFYNNEISEKSEIFDDQFSVERPDGSNFTLKIRSTKLEDSAMYFCASRGAGLYYGYTFGSGTRLTVV.